This TCR beta chain was retrieved from a study of T cell clonotyping in hematopoietic cell transplantation. The germline CDR1 and CDR2 sequences are MNHEY and SVGAGI. This CDR3 has 12 residues. Trimming removed 4 bases from V and 9 bases from J, with 10 bases in between. Time point defined: recipient sample about 28 days before transplant, after cytoreduction. Method: immunoSEQ multiplex PCR; TCRdb's copy keeps in-frame clones and lacks some. The table records around 25,000 clones, 60% to 80% of them present only once. The chain carries TRBV6-5 and TRBJ2-1; maybe TRBD1 (5 bases). The sequence derives from a man in his fifties or sixties with myelodysplastic syndrome. Some clones in this sample may be carry-over from other donors' samples. This specimen consisted of peripheral blood mononuclear cells, obtained before stem cell transplant. This CDR3 reads CASSSPGFEQFF. The CDR3 bases are TGTGCCAGCAGTTCCCCAGGGTTTGAGCAGTTCTTC.